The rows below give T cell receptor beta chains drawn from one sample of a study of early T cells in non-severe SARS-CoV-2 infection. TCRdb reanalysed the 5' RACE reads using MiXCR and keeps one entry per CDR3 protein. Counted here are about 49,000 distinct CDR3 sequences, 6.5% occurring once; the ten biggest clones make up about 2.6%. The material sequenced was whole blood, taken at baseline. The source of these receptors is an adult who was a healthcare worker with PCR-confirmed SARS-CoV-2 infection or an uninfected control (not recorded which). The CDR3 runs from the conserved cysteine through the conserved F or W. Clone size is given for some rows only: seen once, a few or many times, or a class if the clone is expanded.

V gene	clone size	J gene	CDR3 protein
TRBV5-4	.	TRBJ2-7	CASSSDIVYEQYF
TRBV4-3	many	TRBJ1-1	CASSQDLGGGGTEAFF
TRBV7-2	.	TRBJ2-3	CASSPGFPPSRYTDTQYF
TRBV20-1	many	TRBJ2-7	CSARKQGKFDEQYF
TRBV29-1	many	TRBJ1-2	CSVGSTTNYGYTF
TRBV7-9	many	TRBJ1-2	CASRGTVYGYTF
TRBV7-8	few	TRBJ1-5	CASSSTEEPQHF
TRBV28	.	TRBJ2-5	CASSLSQTLQETQYF
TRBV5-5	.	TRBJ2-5	CASSLALKGEWQETQYF
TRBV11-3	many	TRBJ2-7	CASSFSALAGSGEQYF
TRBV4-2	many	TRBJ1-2	CASSQDGGSLFYGYTF
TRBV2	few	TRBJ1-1	CASVRGVNTEAFF
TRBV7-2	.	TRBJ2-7	CASSSRTGYEQYF
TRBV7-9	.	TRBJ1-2	CASSLGAGENYGYTF
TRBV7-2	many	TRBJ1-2	CASSLFRSYGYTF
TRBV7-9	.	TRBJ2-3	CASSLGNSGGTDTQYF
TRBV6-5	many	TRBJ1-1	CASKQGVVTEAFF
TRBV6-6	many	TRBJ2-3	CASNPGGSKDTQYF
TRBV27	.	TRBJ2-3	CASSIIAGPTDTQYF
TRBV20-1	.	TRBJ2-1	CSARREAAAYNEQFF
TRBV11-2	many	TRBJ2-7	CASSLTTSGGVPYEQYF
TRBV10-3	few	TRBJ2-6	CAIRGHSSGANVLTF
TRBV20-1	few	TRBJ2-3	CSARQPLAGGTDTQYF
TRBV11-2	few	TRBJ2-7	CASSETKTVSYEQYF
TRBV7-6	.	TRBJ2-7	CASSFGTSREQYF
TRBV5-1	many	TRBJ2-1	CASRGLAGGRSYNEQFF
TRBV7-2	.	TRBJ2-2	CASTRSGGQITAELFF
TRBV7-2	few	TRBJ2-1	CASSPMGGRLLNEQFF
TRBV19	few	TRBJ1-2	CASSIDPGSLGYTF
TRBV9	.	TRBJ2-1	CASSVGRGRYNEQFF
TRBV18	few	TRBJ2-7	CASSPLDSPSSYEQYF